This T cell receptor (beta chain) is drawn from a study of response to subunit inactivated influenza vaccine. Overall study results and limits: Every seasonal influenza vaccination brings in few new T cells, the authors suggested.

The germline V gene has CDR1 LGHNA and CDR2 YSLEER. The ends were cut back, 0 bases at V and 7 bases at J, with 12 bases in the middle. There are 14 residues in the CDR3. TCRdb fed the RT-PCR reads into MiXCR, producing one record per CDR3 protein. The sample shows about 190,000 distinct CDR3 sequences, 13% to 15% of them seen only once. Turning to this clonotype: The antigen is unknown.

The sequence came from a man in his fifties who received an inactivated influenza vaccine. The source was CD8+ T cells sorted from PBMCs, collected 5 days after vaccination. The genes are TRBV4-3 and TRBJ2-5; D remains unclear. For the CDR3, the DNA is TGCGCCAGCAGCCAAGAGTTTGCGGAAGGGACCCAGTACTTC. The encoded protein is CASSQEFAEGTQYF.